Each of the 28 T cell receptor beta chains below was sequenced from the same sample in a study of cytomegalovirus exposure and HLA in healthy donors. PCR was performed using 60 Vbeta and 13 Jbeta primers. The assay was immunoSEQ multiplex PCR, and TCRdb's table has in-frame clones only and misses some. The sample lists about 120,000 clones; under 90% were seen once. Sequencing was carried out using PBMCs. The receptors stem from a woman aged 40 to 55 in good health and CMV-seropositive.

The chain has TRBV5-4 and TRBJ2-3, with 7 nucleotides matching TRBD2. CDR1 SGHNT and CDR2 YYREEE come from the germline V gene (reference sequence). V was clipped by 4 bases and J by 11 bases; unmatched bases: 4. The CDR3 contains 11 residues. This CDR3 reads CASSPGGRQYF. CDR3 bases: TGTGCCAGCAGCCCCGGCGGGAGGCAGTATTTT.

The chain combines TRBV2 with TRBJ1-1, with 9 bases fitting TRBD1. Unmatched junction bases numbered 8, after V lost 6 bases and J lost 6 bases. The germline V gene has CDR1 SNHLY and CDR2 FYNNEI. The CDR3 has 14 amino acids. In nucleotides, the CDR3 is TGTGCCAGCAGGGGGACAGGGTACTTCGCTGAAGCTTTCTTT. Protein product: CASRGTGYFAEAFF. The full variable domain, rest sourced from reference TRBV2 and TRBJ1-1, is EPEVTQTPSHQVTQMGQEVILRCVPISNHLYFYWYRQILGQKVEFLVSFYNNEISEKSEIFDDQFSVERPDGSNFTLKIRSTKLEDSAMYFCASRGTGYFAEAFFGQGTRLTVV.

This rearrangement joins TRBV5-4 to TRBJ1-2, with TRBD1 as a possible D gene (5 bases). This CDR3 has 14 amino acids. Germline V gene sequence: CDR1 SGHNT, CDR2 YYREEE (reference sequence). V gave up 5 bases and J gave up 8 bases, with 19 bases separating them. The CDR3: CASRAGIPLEGYTF. CDR3 DNA sequence: TGTGCCAGCAGGGCAGGGATCCCCTTAGAGGGCTACACCTTC.

With respect to this clone: A read error may produce the germline difference seen at one junction end. The rearrangement links TRBV7-9 to TRBJ2-1, with 10 bases matching TRBD2. The CDR3 runs to 15 residues. CDR1 is SEHNR and CDR2 is FQNEAQ in the germline V gene (reference sequence). The chain's CDR3 is CSSRLTSGAYNEQFF. The CDR3 DNA is TGTTCCAGCAGGCTCACTAGCGGGGCATACAATGAGCAGTTCTTC.

V usage is TRBV7-9 and J usage is TRBJ1-1; D possibly corresponds to TRBD1 (5 bases). The CDR3 runs to 16 residues. V dropped 4 bases and J dropped 1 base, with 16 bases sitting between them. The germline gives CDR1 SEHNR, CDR2 FQNEAQ (reference sequence). This CDR3 reads CASSSLLTAENTEAFF. As DNA, the CDR3 is TGTGCCAGCAGCTCACTCTTGACAGCCGAGAACACTGAAGCTTTCTTT.

The rearrangement links TRBV6-1 to TRBJ2-1, with D hard to call. CDR3 size: 15 residues. Germline V gene lookup returns CDR1 MNHNS and CDR2 SASEGT. Trimming took 6 bases from V and 0 from J, leaving 12 bases between them. CDR3 sequence (DNA): TGTGCCAGCAGCCAATACGTGAGCTCCTACAATGAGCAGTTCTTC. It specifies CASSQYVSSYNEQFF.

This clone was observed a handful of times. CDR3 bases: TGTGCCAGCAGCCAAACTAGCGGGTTCTACAATGAGCAGTTCTTC. This encodes CASSQTSGFYNEQFF. V gene TRBV7-3 combines with J gene TRBJ2-1; 9 positions match TRBD2. Germline V gene lookup returns CDR1 SGHTA and CDR2 FQGTGA. V was clipped by 5 bases and J by 3 bases; unmatched bases: 5. This CDR3 spans 15 amino acids. Variable domain in full (rest from reference TRBV7-3 and TRBJ2-1): GAGVSQTPSNKVTEKGKYVELRCDPISGHTALYWYRQSLGQGPEFLIYFQGTGAADDSGLPNDRFFAVRPEGSVSTLKIQRTERGDSAVYLCASSQTSGFYNEQFFGPGTRLTVL.

The chain links TRBV29-1 to TRBJ1-1, with 7 bases matching TRBD1. The CDR3 covers 14 residues. Germline lookup yields CDR1 SQVTM and CDR2 ANQGSEA. V lost 3 bases and J lost 0; bases outside the gene matches: 4. The CDR3 coding sequence is TGCAGCGTTGACCGAACAGGGGTGAACACTGAAGCTTTCTTT. Amino acid sequence: CSVDRTGVNTEAFF.

J is TRBJ2-1 and V is TRBV25-1; D remains ambiguous. V shed 8 bases and J shed 4 bases, with 9 bases lying between them. The germline CDR1 and CDR2 sequences are MGHDK and SYGVNS. This CDR3 is built from 12 residues. The DNA for the CDR3 is TGTGCCAGCGGGCCCCTTTACAATGAGCAGTTCTTC. Translated: CASGPLYNEQFF.

The genes are TRBV5-1 and TRBJ2-3; D may be TRBD2 (5 bases). V was trimmed by 2 bases and J by 4 bases, leaving 23 bases between them. The CDR3 contains 18 residues. Germline V gene data show CDR1 as SGHRS and CDR2 as YFSETQ. CDR3 DNA: TGCGCCAGCAGCTTTTTCCGGGGTTGGGCGCAGGAACCAGATACGCAGTATTTT. Translated: CASSFFRGWAQEPDTQYF. The entire variable domain, with the rest obtained from reference TRBV5-1 and TRBJ2-3, is as follows: KAGVTQTPRYLIKTRGQQVTLSCSPISGHRSVSWYQQTPGQGLQFLFEYFSETQRNKGNFPGRFSGRQFSNSRSEMNVSTLELGDSALYLCASSFFRGWAQEPDTQYFGPGTRLTVL.

The table lists this clone with a count of one. The chain combines TRBV4-2 with TRBJ1-3; D gene ambiguous. The CDR3 has 17 residues. Per germline, CDR1 LGHNA and CDR2 YNFKEQ. Trimming removed 0 bases at V and 2 bases at J, with 14 bases between. Here the CDR3 DNA reads TGTGCCAGCAGCCAAGAAAACATCCTGAACCCTGGAAACACCATATATTTT. Encoded protein: CASSQENILNPGNTIYF.

This clone was detected once. Here the CDR3 reads CASTTGSLVYGYTF. The CDR3 bases are TGTGCCAGCACGACAGGCTCCCTGGTCTATGGCTACACCTTC. The chain uses TRBV2 and TRBJ1-2; maybe TRBD1 (6 bases). The CDR3 covers 14 residues. V dropped 7 bases and J dropped 4 bases, with 16 bases sitting between them. The germline V gene has CDR1 SNHLY and CDR2 FYNNEI.

With respect to this clone: The sample carries other DNA sequences with the same CDR3. The chain couples TRBV11-3 to TRBJ2-5; 11 positions match TRBD2. This CDR3 has 14 residues. With V trimmed by 5 bases and J by 4 bases, 3 bases remained unmatched. Germline V gene data show CDR1 as SGHNT and CDR2 as YENEEA. The CDR3 DNA is TGTGCCAGCAGCCCTGGACTAGCGGGAGAGACCCAGTACTTC. Its protein is CASSPGLAGETQYF.

The rearrangement links TRBV2 to TRBJ2-5; 8 bases are a match to TRBD1. J gave up 5 bases and V 0 bases, and 5 bases lay outside the gene matches. Germline loops: CDR1 SNHLY, CDR2 FYNNEI. The CDR3 sequence is 15 residues long. The CDR3 reads CASSEADRVGETQYF. Written as DNA, the CDR3 is TGTGCCAGCAGTGAAGCGGACAGGGTCGGGGAGACCCAGTACTTC.

This clone was seen more than once but under ten times. The chain carries TRBV6-1 and TRBJ2-5, with TRBD1 identical over 7 bases. Losses at the gene ends were 7 bases for V and 7 bases for J; bases not matched to a gene: 12. Germline assignment: CDR1 MNHNS and CDR2 SASEGT. The CDR3 contains 14 residues. The CDR3 loop reads CASTDRDRLGTQYF. The CDR3 DNA is TGTGCCAGCACCGACCGGGACAGATTGGGGACCCAGTACTTC.

The chain couples TRBV10-3 to TRBJ2-3; TRBD2 agrees at 10 bases. V gave up 7 bases and J gave up 6 bases; unmatched junction bases: 7. The CDR3 consists of 14 residues. Germline CDR1 ENHRY, CDR2 SYGVKD. CDR3 protein: CAINEAGGTDTQYF. For the CDR3, the DNA is TGTGCCATCAATGAAGCGGGAGGGACGGATACGCAGTATTTT.

CDR3 in amino acids: CASSAFWASGNTGELFF. The CDR3 DNA follows: TGTGCCAGCAGTGCTTTTTGGGCTAGCGGGAATACCGGGGAGCTGTTTTTT. The chain employs TRBV11-2 and TRBJ2-2; 9 nucleotides match TRBD2. Germline CDR1 SGHAT, CDR2 FQNNGV. V gave up 6 bases and J gave up 5 bases; unmatched junction bases: 13. The CDR3 runs 17 residues.

V and J are TRBV5-5 and TRBJ1-1; 10 nucleotides line up with TRBD1. V trimming: 3 bases; J trimming: 4 bases; junction bases outside the gene matches: 3. There are 14 residues in the CDR3. Germline V gene data show CDR1 as SGHKS and CDR2 as YYEKEE (reference sequence). The CDR3 spells CASSSGQGTTEAFF. The CDR3 DNA follows: TGTGCCAGCAGCTCGGGACAGGGGACCACTGAAGCTTTCTTT.

The chain couples TRBV11-3 to TRBJ2-5; tentatively, D is TRBD1 (5 bases). CDR1 is SGHNT and CDR2 is YENEEA in the germline V gene. The CDR3 runs to 13 residues. V was pared by 0 bases and J by 4 bases, with 6 bases between. This CDR3 reads CASSLDGAETQYF. As DNA, the CDR3 is TGTGCCAGCAGCTTAGATGGGGCAGAGACCCAGTACTTC.

The V and J genes are TRBV5-1 and TRBJ2-6, with D maybe TRBD2 (7 bases). V lost 0 bases and J 3 bases, leaving 10 bases between the germline ends. Germline loops: CDR1 SGHRS, CDR2 YFSETQ. The CDR3 spans 16 residues. The CDR3 protein is CASSLEGGLGANVLTF. CDR3 coding DNA: TGCGCCAGCAGCTTGGAGGGGGGGCTTGGGGCCAACGTCCTGACTTTC. The whole variable domain, remainder taken from reference TRBV5-1 and TRBJ2-6, is KAGVTQTPRYLIKTRGQQVTLSCSPISGHRSVSWYQQTPGQGLQFLFEYFSETQRNKGNFPGRFSGRQFSNSRSEMNVSTLELGDSALYLCASSLEGGLGANVLTFGAGSRLTVL.

J is TRBJ2-5 and V is TRBV2; the match to TRBD2 covers 8 bases. The CDR3 contains 16 residues. Germline V lookup: CDR1 SNHLY, CDR2 FYNNEI. Unmatched junction bases numbered 14, after V lost 6 bases and J lost 5 bases. CDR3 DNA sequence: TGTGCCAGCAGGGATGGACTAGCTCCGGAGAGGGAGACCCAGTACTTC. Protein sequence: CASRDGLAPERETQYF.

This rearrangement joins TRBV7-2 to TRBJ2-1; 11 positions agree with TRBD2. This CDR3 has 17 residues. With 4 bases clipped from V and 2 bases from J, the junction kept 7 bases outside the gene matches. From germline, CDR1 is SGHTA and CDR2 FQGNSA. CDR3 protein: CASSSYLLAGAYNEQFF. The CDR3 DNA follows: TGTGCCAGCAGCTCCTACTTACTAGCGGGAGCCTACAATGAGCAGTTCTTC.

The chain carries TRBV21-1 and TRBJ2-1; the listed D gene, TRBD2, was not tested against the DNA. TRBV21-1 is termed a pseudogene. The CDR3 has 18 residues. CDR3 in DNA: TGTGCCAGCGTGAAGGCTGGGTTAGCGGGCTGCTCCTACAATGAGCAGTTCTTC. Translated: CASVKAGLAGCSYNEQFF.

The chain recombines TRBV28 with TRBJ2-1; TRBD2 matches 8 bases. V shed 1 base, J shed 6 bases, and the junction held 2 bases outside the gene matches. Germline V gene sequence: CDR1 MDHEN, CDR2 SYDVKM. The CDR3 has 14 residues. The CDR3 reads CASSLSSGSNEQFF. In DNA form, the CDR3 reads TGTGCCAGCAGTTTATCCAGCGGGAGCAATGAGCAGTTCTTC. Together with reference TRBV28 and TRBJ2-1, the CDR3 gives the full variable domain: DVKVTQSSRYLVKRTGEKVFLECVQDMDHENMFWYRQDPGLGLRLIYFSYDVKMKEKGDIPEGYSVSREKKERFSLILESASTNQTSMYLCASSLSSGSNEQFFGPGTRLTVL.

The chain recombines TRBV5-5 with TRBJ2-7, with D tentatively TRBD1 (5 bases). Trimming stripped 0 bases from V and 5 bases from J, with 12 bases between. Germline V gives CDR1 SGHKS, CDR2 YYEKEE (reference sequence). The CDR3 loop spans 14 amino acids. CDR3 amino acids: CASSLEGALHEQYF. The CDR3 nucleotides read TGTGCCAGCAGCTTGGAAGGGGCCTTACACGAGCAGTACTTC.

The chain combines TRBV5-6 with TRBJ2-3; TRBD2 matches 13 bases. Trimming cost V 4 bases and J 2 bases; bases outside gene matches: 10. The CDR3 covers 18 residues. Germline assignment: CDR1 SGHDT and CDR2 YYEEEE. CDR3 sequence (DNA): TGTGCCAGCAGCGGGGATAGACTAGCGGGAGGCCACACAGATACGCAGTATTTT. Residues: CASSGDRLAGGHTDTQYF.

The chain links TRBV11-2 to TRBJ1-2; TRBD1 agrees at 7 bases. This CDR3 spans 15 amino acids. CDR1 and CDR2 (germline): SGHAT, FQNNGV. Trimming at V came to 4 bases and at J to 3 bases, leaving 8 bases not matched to a gene. CDR3 sequence (DNA): TGTGCCAGCAGCTCACGACTAGGGGGCCACTATGGCTACACCTTC. This encodes CASSSRLGGHYGYTF.

This clone was picked up a small number of times. V usage is TRBV21-1 and J usage is TRBJ1-1. TRBV21-1 corresponds to a pseudogene. The CDR3 extends over 15 amino acids. The CDR3 loop reads CASSKARQSNTEAFF. CDR3 in DNA: TGTGCCAGCAGCAAAGCGAGGCAGAGTAACACTGAAGCTTTCTTT.